The 3 T cell receptor beta chains presented below share a single source sample, sequenced in a study of blood T cell repertoires in COVID-19 (dated by TCRdb to 2020 to 2021). The library came from the immunoSEQ multiplex PCR assay. What TCRdb holds here is the immuneACCESS table cut down to in-frame rearrangements. Part of the clones is not present; checked against another copy, under half of the missing clones reflect an unresolved V gene, and the others are unexplained. This sample holds almost 90,000 clones; less than 95% were observed only once. The ten largest clones capture about 6.3% of the sample. Sample: peripheral blood. Every receptor here comes from a man between 18 and 29 years old with COVID-19, enrolled during active disease.

The chain carries TRBV27 and TRBJ2-7; TRBD1 aligns across 7 bases. With 3 bases clipped from V and 3 bases from J, the junction kept 5 bases outside the gene matches. The CDR3 loop spans 14 amino acids. In germline, CDR1 is MNHEY, CDR2 SMNVEV (reference sequence). The DNA of the CDR3 is TGTGCCAGCAGTTTGGCCGGGACAGTCTACGAGCAGTACTTC. Its translation: CASSLAGTVYEQYF.

This clone was found a few times. The V gene is TRBV29-1, the J gene TRBJ2-1; TRBD2 might be the D (5 bases). The CDR3 spans 13 residues. The V gene lost 3 bases and the J gene lost 6 bases, with 12 bases spanning the gap. The germline V gene has CDR1 SQVTM and CDR2 ANQGSEA. The CDR3 region has the DNA TGCAGCGTTGATCCCCCCACTAGCAATGAGCAGTTCTTC. Translation gives CSVDPPTSNEQFF.

On this clone: Germline and junction disagree at one end, which may indicate a read error. V usage is TRBV5-8 and J usage is TRBJ1-4, with unresolved D. The germline gives CDR1 SGHTS, CDR2 YDEGEE. CDR3 length equals 15 residues. The chain's CDR3 is CASSLDDTVNEKLLF. CDR3 in DNA: TGTGCCAGCAGCTTGGATGACACAGTTAATGAAAAACTGCTTTTT.